This T cell receptor beta chain was sequenced in a study of cytomegalovirus exposure and HLA in healthy donors. Whole-study results and caveats: Highly shared variants forming one cluster were likely a sequencing artifact. Information on immune exposure was restricted to one variable (CMV serostatus). Earlier analysis found most TCR beta V segments productive about 87% or about 30% of the time.

CDR3 length: 15 residues. V was pared by 0 bases and J by 6 bases, with 13 bases between. Germline V lookup: CDR1 SGHNT, CDR2 YYREEE (reference sequence). With respect to this clone: Its antigen is not known.

A multiplex PCR was run with 60 Vbeta primers and 13 Jbeta primers. Clones were read by immunoSEQ multiplex PCR, and TCRdb kept only the in-frame ones, dropping some. The sample has 60,000 to 90,000 clones, 70% seen once. The chain couples TRBV5-4 to TRBJ2-1; maybe TRBD2 (6 bases). The sequence was collected from a woman aged 45-59 years in good health and CMV-seropositive. The sequenced material came from PBMCs. CDR3 in amino acids: CASSLGLLASNEQFF. The CDR3 DNA is TGTGCCAGCAGCTTGGGCCTGCTAGCGTCCAATGAGCAGTTCTTC.